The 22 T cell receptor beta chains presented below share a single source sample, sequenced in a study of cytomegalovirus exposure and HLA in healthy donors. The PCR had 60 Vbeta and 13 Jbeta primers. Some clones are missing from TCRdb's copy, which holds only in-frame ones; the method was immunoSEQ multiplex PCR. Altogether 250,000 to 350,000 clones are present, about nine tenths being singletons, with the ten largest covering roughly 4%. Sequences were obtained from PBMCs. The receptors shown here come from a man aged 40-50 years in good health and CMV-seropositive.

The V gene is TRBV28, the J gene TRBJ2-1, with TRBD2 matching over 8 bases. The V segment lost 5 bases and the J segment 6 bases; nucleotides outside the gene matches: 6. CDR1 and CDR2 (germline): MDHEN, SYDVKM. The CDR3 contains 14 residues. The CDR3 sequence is CASSREAGVNEQFF. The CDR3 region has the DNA TGTGCCAGCAGTCGCGAAGCGGGAGTCAATGAGCAGTTCTTC.

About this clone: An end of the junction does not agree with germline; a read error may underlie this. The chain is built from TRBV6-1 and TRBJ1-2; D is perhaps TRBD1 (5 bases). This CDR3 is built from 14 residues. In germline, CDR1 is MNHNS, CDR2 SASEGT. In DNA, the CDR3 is TGTGCCAGCAGGACGTCGGGGGTTTGGAATGGCCACACCTTC. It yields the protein CASRTSGVWNGHTF.

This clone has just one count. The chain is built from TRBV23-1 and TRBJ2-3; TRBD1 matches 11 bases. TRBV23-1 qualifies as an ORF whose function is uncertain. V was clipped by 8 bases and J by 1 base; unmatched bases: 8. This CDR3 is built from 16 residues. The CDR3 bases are TGCGCCAGCGGTCGGACAGGGGGCCGCGGCACAGATACGCAGTATTTT. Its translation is CASGRTGGRGTDTQYF.

The CDR3, as DNA: TGTGCCAGCAGCGGGACAGGGACTAGCAATCAGCCCCAGCATTTT. This encodes CASSGTGTSNQPQHF. The rearrangement joins TRBV5-6 to TRBJ1-5, with 9 nucleotides matching TRBD1. The length of the CDR3 is 15 residues. J was trimmed by 0 bases and V by 4 bases; bases with no gene match: 2. Germline V lookup: CDR1 SGHDT, CDR2 YYEEEE.

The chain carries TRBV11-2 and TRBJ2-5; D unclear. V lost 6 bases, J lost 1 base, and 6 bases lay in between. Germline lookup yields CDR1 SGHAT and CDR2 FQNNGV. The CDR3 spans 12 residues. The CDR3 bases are TGTGCCAGCAGAGACTTCCAAGAGACCCAGTACTTC. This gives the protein CASRDFQETQYF. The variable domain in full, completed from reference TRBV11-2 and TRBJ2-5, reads EAGVAQSPRYKIIEKRQSVAFWCNPISGHATLYWYQQILGQGPKLLIQFQNNGVVDDSQLPKDRFSAERLKGVDSTLKIQPAKLEDSAVYLCASRDFQETQYFGPGTRLLVL.

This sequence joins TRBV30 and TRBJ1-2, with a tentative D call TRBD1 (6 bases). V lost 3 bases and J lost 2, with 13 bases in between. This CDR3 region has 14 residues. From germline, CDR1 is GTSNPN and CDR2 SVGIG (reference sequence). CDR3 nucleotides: TGTGCCTGGAGAGGGGACACTGTCAACTATGGCTACACCTTC. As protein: CAWRGDTVNYGYTF.

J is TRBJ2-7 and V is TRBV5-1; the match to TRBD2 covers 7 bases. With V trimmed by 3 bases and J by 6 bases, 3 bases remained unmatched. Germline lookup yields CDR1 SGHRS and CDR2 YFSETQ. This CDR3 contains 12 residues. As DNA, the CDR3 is TGCGCCAGCAGCTGGACGGGGGGCGAGCAGTACTTC. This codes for CASSWTGGEQYF.

The DNA for the CDR3 is TGTGCCAGCAGTTACTCCATAGGAGATGGCTACACCTTC. Amino acid sequence: CASSYSIGDGYTF. This sequence joins TRBV6-5 and TRBJ1-2; D gene ambiguous. CDR1 and CDR2 from the germline V gene are MNHEY and SVGAGI. Trimming took off 0 bases at V and 6 bases at J, with 8 bases between the two ends. The length of the CDR3 is 13 residues.

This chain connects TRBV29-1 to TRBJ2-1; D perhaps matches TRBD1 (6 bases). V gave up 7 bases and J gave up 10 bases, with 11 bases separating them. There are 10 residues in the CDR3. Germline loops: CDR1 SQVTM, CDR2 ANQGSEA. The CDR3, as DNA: TGCAGCGCTCAGACAGGAGAGCAGTTCTTC. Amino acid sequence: CSAQTGEQFF.

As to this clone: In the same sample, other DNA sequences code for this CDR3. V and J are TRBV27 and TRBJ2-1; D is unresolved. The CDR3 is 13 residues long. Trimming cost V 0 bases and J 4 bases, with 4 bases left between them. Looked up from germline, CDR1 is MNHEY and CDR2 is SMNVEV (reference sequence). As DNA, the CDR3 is TGTGCCAGCAGTTTATCCGTGTACAATGAGCAGTTCTTC. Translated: CASSLSVYNEQFF.

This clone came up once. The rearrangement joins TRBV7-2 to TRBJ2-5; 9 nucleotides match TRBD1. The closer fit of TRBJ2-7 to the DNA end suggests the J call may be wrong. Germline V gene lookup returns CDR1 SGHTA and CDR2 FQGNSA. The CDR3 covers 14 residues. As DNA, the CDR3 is TGTGCCAGCAGCCTCGGGACAGGGTTCTACGAGCAGTACTTC. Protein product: CASSLGTGFYEQYF.

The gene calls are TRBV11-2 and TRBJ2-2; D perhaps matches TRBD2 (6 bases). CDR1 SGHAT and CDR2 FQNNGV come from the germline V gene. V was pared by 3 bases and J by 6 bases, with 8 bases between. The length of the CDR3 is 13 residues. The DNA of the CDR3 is TGTGCCAGCAGCTTTTCGGGAGCCGGGGAGCTGTTTTTT. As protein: CASSFSGAGELFF.

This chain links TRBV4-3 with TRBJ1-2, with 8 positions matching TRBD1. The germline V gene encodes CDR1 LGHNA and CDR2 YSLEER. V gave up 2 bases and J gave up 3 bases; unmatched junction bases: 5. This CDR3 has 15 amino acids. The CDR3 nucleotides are TGCGCCAGCAGCCAATTCGGACAGGGTGACTATGGCTACACCTTC. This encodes CASSQFGQGDYGYTF.

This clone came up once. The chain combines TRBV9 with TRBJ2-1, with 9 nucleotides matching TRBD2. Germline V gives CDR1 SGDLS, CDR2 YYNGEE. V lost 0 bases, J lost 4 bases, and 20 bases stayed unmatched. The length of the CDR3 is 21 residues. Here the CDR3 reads CASSVATILVAGAGPYNEQFF. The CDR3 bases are TGTGCCAGCAGCGTAGCAACGATCTTGGTAGCGGGAGCGGGTCCATACAATGAGCAGTTCTTC.

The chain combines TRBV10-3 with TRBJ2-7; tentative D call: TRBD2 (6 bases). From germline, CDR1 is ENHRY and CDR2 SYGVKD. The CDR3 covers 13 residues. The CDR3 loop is CASKEGLSYEQYF. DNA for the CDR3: TGTGCTTCGAAGGAGGGATTATCCTACGAGCAGTACTTC.

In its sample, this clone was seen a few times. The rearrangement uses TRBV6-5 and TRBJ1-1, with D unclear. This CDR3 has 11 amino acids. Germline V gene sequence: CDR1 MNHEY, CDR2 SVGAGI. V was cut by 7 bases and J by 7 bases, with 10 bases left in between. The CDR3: CASTRYLEAFF. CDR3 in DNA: TGTGCCAGCACCCGGTATCTTGAAGCTTTCTTT.

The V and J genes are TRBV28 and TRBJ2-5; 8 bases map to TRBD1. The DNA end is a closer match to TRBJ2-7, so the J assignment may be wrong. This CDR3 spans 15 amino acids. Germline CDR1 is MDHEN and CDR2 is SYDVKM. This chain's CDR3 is CASSSPDRAAYEQYF. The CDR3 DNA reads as TGTGCCAGCAGTTCCCCGGACAGGGCGGCCTACGAGCAGTACTTC.

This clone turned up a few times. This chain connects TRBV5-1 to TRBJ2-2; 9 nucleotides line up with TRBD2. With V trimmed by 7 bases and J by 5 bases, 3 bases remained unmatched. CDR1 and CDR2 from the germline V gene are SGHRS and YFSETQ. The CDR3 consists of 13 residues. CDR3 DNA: TGCGCCAGCCTAGCGGGAAGGACCGGGGAGCTGTTTTTT. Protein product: CASLAGRTGELFF.

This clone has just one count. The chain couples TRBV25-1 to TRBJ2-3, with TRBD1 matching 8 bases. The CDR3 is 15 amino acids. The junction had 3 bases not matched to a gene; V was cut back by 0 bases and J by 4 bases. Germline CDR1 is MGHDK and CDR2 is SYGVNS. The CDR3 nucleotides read TGTGCCAGCAGTGAATACAGGGGGCACTCAGATACGCAGTATTTT. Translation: CASSEYRGHSDTQYF.

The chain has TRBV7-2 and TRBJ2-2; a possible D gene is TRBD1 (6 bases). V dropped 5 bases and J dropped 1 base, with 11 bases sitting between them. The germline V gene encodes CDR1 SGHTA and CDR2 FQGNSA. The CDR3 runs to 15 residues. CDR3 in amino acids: CASSLGHVNTGELFF. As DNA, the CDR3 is TGTGCCAGCAGCCTGGGACATGTGAACACCGGGGAGCTGTTTTTT.

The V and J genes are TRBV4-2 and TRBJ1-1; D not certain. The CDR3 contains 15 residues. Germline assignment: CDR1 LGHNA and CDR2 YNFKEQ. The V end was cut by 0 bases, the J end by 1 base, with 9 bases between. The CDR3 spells CASSQELRGNTEAFF. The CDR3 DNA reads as TGTGCCAGCAGCCAAGAACTCCGGGGGAACACTGAAGCTTTCTTT.

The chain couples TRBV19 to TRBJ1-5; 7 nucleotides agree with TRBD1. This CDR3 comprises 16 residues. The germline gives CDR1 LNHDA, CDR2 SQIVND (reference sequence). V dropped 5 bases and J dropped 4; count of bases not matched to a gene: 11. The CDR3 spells CASSPILTGENQPQHF. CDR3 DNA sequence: TGTGCCAGTAGTCCCATTTTAACAGGGGAGAATCAGCCCCAGCATTTT. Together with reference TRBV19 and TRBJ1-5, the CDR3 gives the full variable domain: DGGITQSPKYLFRKEGQNVTLSCEQNLNHDAMYWYRQDPGQGLRLIYYSQIVNDFQKGDIAEGYSVSREKKESFPLTVTSAQKNPTAFYLCASSPILTGENQPQHFGDGTRLSIL.